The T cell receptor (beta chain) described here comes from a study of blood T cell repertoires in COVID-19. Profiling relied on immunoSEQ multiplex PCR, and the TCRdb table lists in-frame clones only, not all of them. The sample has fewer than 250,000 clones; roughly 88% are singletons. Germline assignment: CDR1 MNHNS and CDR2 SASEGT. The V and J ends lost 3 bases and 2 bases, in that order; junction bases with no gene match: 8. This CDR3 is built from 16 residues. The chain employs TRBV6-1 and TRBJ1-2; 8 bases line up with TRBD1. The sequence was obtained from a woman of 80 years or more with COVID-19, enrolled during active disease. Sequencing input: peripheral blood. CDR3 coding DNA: TGTGCCAGCAGTGAGACCGGCCAGGGGGCAAACTATGGCTACACCTTC. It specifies CASSETGQGANYGYTF.